The present T cell receptor beta chain was sequenced within a study of vaccination effects on CD4 cells after COVID-19. Study context: Following the second dose by a median of 72 days, the post-vaccine samples were obtained. Study outcomes and limitations: Recruitment yielded few convalescent patients, and the study had no early post-infection timepoints.

Sequenced by immunoSEQ multiplex PCR; TCRdb stores in-frame clones only, minus some. The repertoire consists of about 69,000 clones, with around 70% occurring once and the leading ten covering less than 2%. In the ViraFEST assay, antigen-specific CD4+ clonotypes were identified by expansion after peptide-pool stimulation. The culture ran for roughly ten days before CD4+ T cells were isolated. All study participants received two doses of BNT162b2 or mRNA-1273 vaccine. Negative nucleocapsid antibody tests before and after vaccination confirmed no previous SARS-CoV-2 infection. After 1.5 million to 2 million PBMC were placed in each well, they were cultured with about 10 IU/ml IL-2 and roughly 10 ug/ml peptides. This clone appeared a few times. Its cognate antigen is unknown. The receptor's source is a human donor who received a COVID-19 vaccine. The sample consisted of CD4+ T cells from PBMCs cultured with HCoV-229E spike peptides, taken after COVID-19 vaccination.

The CDR3 region is CASKPNSNYGYTF. As DNA, the CDR3 is TGTGCCAGTAAACCAAACTCTAACTATGGCTACACCTTC. The chain couples TRBV19 to TRBJ1-2; no reliable D call. Trimming left V 7 bases short and J 0 bases short, with 9 bases between. Germline V lookup: CDR1 LNHDA, CDR2 SQIVND (reference sequence). The CDR3 length is 13 residues.